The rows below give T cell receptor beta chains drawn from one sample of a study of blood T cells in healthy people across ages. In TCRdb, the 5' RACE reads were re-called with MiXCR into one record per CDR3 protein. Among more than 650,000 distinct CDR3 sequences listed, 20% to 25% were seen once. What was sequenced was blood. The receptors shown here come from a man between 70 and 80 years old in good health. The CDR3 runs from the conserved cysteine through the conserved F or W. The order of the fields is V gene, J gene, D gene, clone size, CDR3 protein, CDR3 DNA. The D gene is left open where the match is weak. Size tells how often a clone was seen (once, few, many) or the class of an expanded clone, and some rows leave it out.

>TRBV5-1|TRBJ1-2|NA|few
CASSSSQPSGYGYTF
TGCGCCAGCAGCTCTTCACAGCCGTCCGGCTATGGCTACACCTTC
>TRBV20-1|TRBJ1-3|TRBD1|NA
CSARADRVSGNTIYF
TGCAGTGCTAGAGCCGACAGGGTCTCTGGAAACACCATATATTTT
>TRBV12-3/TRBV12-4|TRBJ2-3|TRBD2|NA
CASRSGGGGGADTEYF
TGTGCCAGCAGGTCCGGTGGCGGGGGGGGGGCAGATACGGAGTATTTT
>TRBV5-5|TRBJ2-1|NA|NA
CASSLVPRSYNEQFF
TGTGCCAGCAGCTTGGTTCCGAGAAGCTACAATGAGCAGTTCTTC
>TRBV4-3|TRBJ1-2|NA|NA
CASSQERTQYGYTF
TGCGCCAGCAGCCAAGAAAGGACACAATATGGCTACACCTTC
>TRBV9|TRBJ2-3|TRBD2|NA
CASSVVAGGPTDTQYF
TGTGCCAGCAGCGTAGTGGCGGGAGGGCCCACAGATACGCAGTATTTT
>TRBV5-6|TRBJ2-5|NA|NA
CASSLDTQETQYF
TGTGCCAGCAGCTTGGATACCCAAGAGACCCAGTACTTC
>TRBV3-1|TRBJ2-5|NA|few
CASGDLETQYF
TGTGCCAGCGGCGACCTAGAGACCCAGTACTTC
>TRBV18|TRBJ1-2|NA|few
CASSPFGDYGYTF
TGTGCCAGCTCACCATTCGGGGACTATGGCTACACCTTC
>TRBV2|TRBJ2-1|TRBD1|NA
CASNARGRTEQFF
TGTGCCAGCAATGCCAGGGGGCGTACTGAGCAGTTCTTC
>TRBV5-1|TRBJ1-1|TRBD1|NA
CASSPGTENTEAFF
TGCGCCAGCAGCCCCGGGACAGAGAACACTGAAGCTTTCTTT
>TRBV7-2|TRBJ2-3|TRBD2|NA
CASSFPGTTSDTQYF
TGTGCCAGCAGCTTCCCCGGGACTACGTCAGATACGCAGTATTTT
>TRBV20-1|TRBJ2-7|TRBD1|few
CSARDALGTVPYEQYF
TGCAGTGCTAGAGATGCCCTCGGGACAGTGCCCTACGAGCAGTACTTC
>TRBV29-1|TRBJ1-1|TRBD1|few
CSGQGQLNTEAFF
TGCAGCGGTCAGGGACAGTTAAACACTGAAGCTTTCTTT
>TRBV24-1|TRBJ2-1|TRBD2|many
CATSDFYAGGRYEQFF
TGTGCCACCAGTGATTTTTACGCGGGAGGCAGATATGAGCAGTTCTTC
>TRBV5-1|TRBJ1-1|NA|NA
CASSLILSGGDNAFF
TGCGCCAGCAGCTTGATTCTATCCGGGGGGGACAATGCTTTCTTT
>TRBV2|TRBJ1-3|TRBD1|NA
CASTTGVGNTIYF
TGTGCCAGCACCACAGGGGTTGGAAACACCATATATTTT
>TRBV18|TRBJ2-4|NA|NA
CASSPQGVGKNIQYF
TGTGCCAGCTCACCGCAGGGTGTGGGGAAAAACATTCAGTACTTC
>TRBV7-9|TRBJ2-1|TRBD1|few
CASSQLGQDEYNEQFF
TGTGCCAGCAGCCAACTTGGACAGGACGAATACAATGAGCAGTTCTTC
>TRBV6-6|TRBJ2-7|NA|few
CASSTGQYRLYEQYF
TGTGCCAGCAGTACAGGACAGTACCGTCTCTACGAGCAGTACTTC
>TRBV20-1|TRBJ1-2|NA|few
CSARMDRNYGYTF
TGCAGTGCCCGGATGGACCGTAACTATGGCTACACCTTC
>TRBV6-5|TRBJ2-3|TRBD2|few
CASSYWQGTQRGGSDTQYF
TGTGCCAGCAGTTACTGGCAGGGGACCCAGCGGGGGGGGTCAGATACGCAGTATTTT
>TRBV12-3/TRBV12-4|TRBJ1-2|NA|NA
CASTDLRGPFPGYTF
TGTGCCAGCACCGATCTTAGGGGCCCCTTTCCTGGCTACACCTTC
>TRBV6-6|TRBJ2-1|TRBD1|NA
CASSYGGTGANEQFF
TGTGCCAGCAGTTACGGGGGGACAGGGGCCAATGAGCAGTTCTTC
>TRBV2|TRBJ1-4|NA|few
CASTGGGFGNEKLFF
TGTGCCAGCACCGGGGGCGGATTTGGGAATGAAAAACTGTTTTTT
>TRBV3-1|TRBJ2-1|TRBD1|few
CASSQTGWNNEQFF
TGTGCCAGCAGCCAGACAGGGTGGAACAATGAGCAGTTCTTC
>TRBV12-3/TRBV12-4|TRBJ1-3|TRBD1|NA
CASSTQGALPGNTIYF
TGTGCCAGCAGCACACAGGGGGCGCTCCCTGGAAACACCATATATTTT
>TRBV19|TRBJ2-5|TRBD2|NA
CASSIQTSGKETQYF
TGTGCCAGTAGTATTCAGACTAGCGGTAAAGAGACCCAGTACTTC
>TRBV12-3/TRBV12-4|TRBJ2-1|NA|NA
CASSVAGTWANEQFF
TGTGCCAGCAGTGTCGCCGGGACTTGGGCTAATGAGCAGTTCTTC
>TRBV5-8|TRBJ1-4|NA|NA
CASSFQRREKLFF
TGTGCCAGCAGCTTTCAACGTCGGGAAAAACTGTTTTTT
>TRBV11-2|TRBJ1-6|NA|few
CASSLERFGNSPLHF
TGTGCCAGCAGCTTAGAGCGGTTCGGGAATTCACCCCTCCACTTT
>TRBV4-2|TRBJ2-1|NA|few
CASSQEFGVYNEQFF
TGTGCCAGCAGCCAAGAATTCGGCGTCTACAATGAGCAGTTCTTC
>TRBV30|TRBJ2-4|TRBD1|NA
CAWSPRGTGWTDKNIQYF
TGTGCCTGGAGTCCTCGCGGGACAGGCTGGACTGACAAAAACATTCAGTACTTC
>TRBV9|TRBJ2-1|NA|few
CASSAGRGEQFF
TGTGCCAGCAGCGCTGGCCGCGGTGAGCAGTTCTTC
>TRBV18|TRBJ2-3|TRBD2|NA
CASSPGKIAGGLTDTQYF
TGTGCCAGCTCACCAGGGAAAATAGCGGGAGGCCTCACAGATACGCAGTATTTT
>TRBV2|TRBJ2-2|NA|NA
CASSAWEPTGELFF
TGTGCCAGCAGTGCGTGGGAGCCCACCGGGGAGCTGTTTTTT
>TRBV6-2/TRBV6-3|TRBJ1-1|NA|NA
CTSREGGAYLNTEAFF
TGTACCAGCAGGGAGGGAGGGGCCTACTTGAACACTGAAGCTTTCTTT
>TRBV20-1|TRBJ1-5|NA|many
CSARLLNGGKQPQHF
TGCAGTGCTAGACTTCTAAATGGGGGAAAACAGCCCCAGCATTTT
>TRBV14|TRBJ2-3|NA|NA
CASSQDRGFGTDTQYF
TGTGCCAGCAGCCAAGATCGAGGGTTCGGCACAGATACGCAGTATTTT
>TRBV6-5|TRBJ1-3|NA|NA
CASSYREVGNTIYF
TGTGCCAGCAGTTACCGGGAGGTGGGAAACACCATATATTTT
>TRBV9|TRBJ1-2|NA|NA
CASSATGHSYGYTF
TGTGCCAGCAGCGCTACGGGACACAGTTATGGCTACACCTTC
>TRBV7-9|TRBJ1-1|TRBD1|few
CASSRGTVNEEAFF
TGTGCCAGCAGCCGCGGGACAGTCAACGAAGAAGCTTTCTTT
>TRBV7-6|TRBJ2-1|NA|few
CASSLGGGGGGRKQFF
TGTGCCAGCAGCTTAGGAGGTGGTGGCGGCGGGCGAAAGCAGTTCTTC
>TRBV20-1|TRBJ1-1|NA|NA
CSPQKPRPNTEAFF
TGCAGTCCGCAGAAACCAAGACCGAACACTGAAGCTTTCTTT
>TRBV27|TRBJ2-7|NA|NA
CASRSLDRQHEQYF
TGTGCCAGCCGAAGTCTTGACAGGCAGCACGAGCAGTACTTC
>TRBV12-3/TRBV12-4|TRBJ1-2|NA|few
CASSPRGEEGYTF
TGTGCCAGCAGTCCCCGGGGTGAGGAGGGCTACACCTTC
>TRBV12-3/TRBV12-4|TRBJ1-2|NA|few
CASSLRQSSGYTF
TGTGCCAGCAGTTTAAGACAGTCTAGCGGCTACACCTTC
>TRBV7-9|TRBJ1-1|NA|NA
CASSLLHMNTEAFF
TGTGCCAGCAGCCTCCTACACATGAACACTGAAGCTTTCTTT
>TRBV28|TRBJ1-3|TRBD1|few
CASSLSETGFGNTIYF
TGTGCCAGCAGTTTGTCAGAGACAGGGTTTGGAAACACCATATATTTT
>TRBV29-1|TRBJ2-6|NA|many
CSVGSTPSGANVLTF
TGCAGCGTTGGGAGCACACCTTCTGGGGCCAACGTCCTGACTTTC
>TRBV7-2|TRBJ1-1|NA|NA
CASSLVGVLGYRMNTEAFF
TGTGCCAGCAGCTTAGTCGGGGTGCTGGGGTATCGTATGAACACTGAAGCTTTCTTT
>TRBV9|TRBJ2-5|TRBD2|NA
CASSPRTSLGETQYF
TGTGCCAGCAGCCCCCGGACTAGCCTCGGAGAGACCCAGTACTTC
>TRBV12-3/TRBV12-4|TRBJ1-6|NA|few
CASSLGIPPLHF
TGTGCCAGCAGTTTAGGCATCCCACCCCTCCACTTT